This T cell receptor (beta chain) was sequenced in a study of blood T cell repertoires in COVID-19. About the research overall: PBMCs, B-cell-depleted T cells, or T cells provided the cDNA or gDNA that made up the material.

The CDR3 is 13 residues long. V lost 1 base and J lost 5, with 7 bases in between. Germline CDR1 is LGHDT and CDR2 is YNNKEL (reference sequence). In the study's own analysis: Amplification from reference gene primers served as the basis for estimated nucleated cell counts. Generated by immunoSEQ multiplex PCR, the TCRdb table keeps only in-frame clones and is missing some. The DNA gave D and trimming, while V, J and clone size come from that table. The top ten clones hold about 18% of a sample with around 180,000 clones, 85% of them seen once. Patients in Seattle were enrolled during active infection, then followed longitudinally.

Sequencing input: peripheral blood. The gene calls are TRBV3-1 (or the pseudogene TRBV3-2) and TRBJ2-3; possible D gene TRBD1, 5 bases. This receptor was taken from a person in their 70s with COVID-19, enrolled during active disease. CDR3 region: CASSQVRVDTQYF. The CDR3 region has the DNA TGTGCCAGCAGCCAAGTCAGGGTAGATACGCAGTATTTT.